This entry describes one T cell receptor (beta chain). Some clones are missing from TCRdb's copy, which holds only in-frame ones; the method was immunoSEQ multiplex PCR. The sample holds 200,000 or so clones, roughly 80% seen once. Germline CDR1 SNHLY, CDR2 FYNNEI. Trimming pared 8 bases from V and 4 bases from J, leaving 12 bases between. The CDR3 has 14 amino acids. This specimen belongs to a study of blood T cell repertoires in COVID-19. The receptor was derived from a woman in her twenties or thirties with acute or convalescent COVID-19. The chain has TRBV2 and TRBJ2-6; D may be TRBD1 (6 bases). The sample was peripheral blood. This CDR3 reads CASWGLRGANVLTF. The CDR3 DNA reads TGTGCCAGCTGGGGGCTCCGCGGGGCCAACGTCCTGACTTTC.